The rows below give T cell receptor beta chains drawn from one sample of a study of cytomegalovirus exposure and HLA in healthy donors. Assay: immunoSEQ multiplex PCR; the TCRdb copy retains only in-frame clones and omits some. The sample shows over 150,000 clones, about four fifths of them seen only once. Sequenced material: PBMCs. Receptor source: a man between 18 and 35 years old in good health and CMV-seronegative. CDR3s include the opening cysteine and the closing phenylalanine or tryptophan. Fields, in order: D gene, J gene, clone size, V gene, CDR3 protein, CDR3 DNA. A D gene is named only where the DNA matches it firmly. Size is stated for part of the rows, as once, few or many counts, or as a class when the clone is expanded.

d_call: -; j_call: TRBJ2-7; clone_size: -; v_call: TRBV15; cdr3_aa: CATGGTDISYEQYF; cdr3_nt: TGTGCCACCGGGGGGACAGACATCTCCTACGAGCAGTACTTC
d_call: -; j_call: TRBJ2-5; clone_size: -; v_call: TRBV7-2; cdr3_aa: CASNQQIQETQYF; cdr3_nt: TGTGCCAGCAACCAACAGATACAAGAGACCCAGTACTTC
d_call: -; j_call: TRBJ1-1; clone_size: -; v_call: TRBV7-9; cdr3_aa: CASSPSGGSDTEAFF; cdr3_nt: TGTGCCAGCAGCCCGTCGGGGGGCTCAGACACTGAAGCTTTCTTT
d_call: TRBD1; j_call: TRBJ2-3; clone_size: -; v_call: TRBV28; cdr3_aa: CASAGGTQYF; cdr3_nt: TGTGCCAGCGCAGGGGGTACGCAGTATTTT
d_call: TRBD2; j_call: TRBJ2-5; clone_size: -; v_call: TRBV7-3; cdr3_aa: CASSPSGVEETQYF; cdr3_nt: TGTGCCAGCAGTCCTAGCGGGGTTGAAGAGACCCAGTACTTC
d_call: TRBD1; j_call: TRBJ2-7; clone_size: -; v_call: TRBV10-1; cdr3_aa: CASNDRGYPYEQYF; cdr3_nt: TGCGCCAGCAACGACAGGGGGTACCCCTACGAGCAGTACTTC
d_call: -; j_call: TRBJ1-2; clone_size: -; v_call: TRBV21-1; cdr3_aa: CASSKADSYNYGYTF; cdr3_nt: TGTGCCAGCAGCAAAGCCGACAGCTATAACTATGGCTACACCTTC
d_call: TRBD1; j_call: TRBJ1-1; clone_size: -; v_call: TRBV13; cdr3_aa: CASSGDRTNTEAFF; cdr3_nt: TGTGCCAGCAGCGGGGACAGGACGAACACTGAAGCTTTCTTT
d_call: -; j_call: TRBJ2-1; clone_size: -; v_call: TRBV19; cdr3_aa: CASSPGTFNEQFF; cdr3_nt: TGTGCCAGTTCCCCGGGGACATTTAATGAGCAGTTCTTC
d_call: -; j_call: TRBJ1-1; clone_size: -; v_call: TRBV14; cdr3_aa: CASSQTEFFTTGKAFF; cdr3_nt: TGTGCCAGCAGCCAGACAGAATTTTTCACAACAGGGAAAGCTTTCTTT
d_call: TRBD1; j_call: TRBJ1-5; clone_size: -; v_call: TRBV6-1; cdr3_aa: CASWGGQGHQPQHF; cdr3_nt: TGTGCCAGCTGGGGGGGACAGGGGCATCAGCCCCAGCATTTT
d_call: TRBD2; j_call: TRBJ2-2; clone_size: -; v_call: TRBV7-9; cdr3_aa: CASSFAGDPGELFF; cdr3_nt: TGTGCCAGCAGCTTTGCGGGAGACCCCGGGGAGCTGTTTTTT
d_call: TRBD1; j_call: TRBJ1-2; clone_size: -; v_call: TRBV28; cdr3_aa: CASNPGGWSFFYGYTF; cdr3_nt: TGTGCCAGTAATCCAGGGGGTTGGTCCTTCTTCTATGGCTACACCTTC
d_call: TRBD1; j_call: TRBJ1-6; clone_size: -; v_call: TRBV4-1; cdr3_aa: CASRALGQSPLHF; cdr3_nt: TGCGCCAGCAGGGCTTTGGGACAGTCACCCCTCCACTTT
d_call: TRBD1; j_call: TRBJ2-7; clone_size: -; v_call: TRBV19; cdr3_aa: CASTPPGTGRDQQYF; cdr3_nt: TGTGCCAGTACCCCCCCCGGGACAGGCCGTGATCAGCAGTACTTC
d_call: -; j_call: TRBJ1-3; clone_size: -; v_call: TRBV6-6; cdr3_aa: CASKEKRMANTIYF; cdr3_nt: TGTGCCAGCAAGGAAAAGAGGATGGCAAACACCATATATTTT
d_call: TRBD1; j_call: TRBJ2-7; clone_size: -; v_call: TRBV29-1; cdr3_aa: CSVGRQGAYEQYF; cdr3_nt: TGCAGCGTTGGGAGACAGGGGGCTTACGAGCAGTATTTC
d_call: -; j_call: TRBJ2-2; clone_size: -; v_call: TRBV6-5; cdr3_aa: CASSYSPDTGELFF; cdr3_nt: TGTGCCAGCAGTTACTCGCCAGACACCGGGGAGCTGTTTTTT
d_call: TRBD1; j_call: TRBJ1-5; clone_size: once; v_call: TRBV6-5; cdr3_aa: CASSPTGAAGQPQHF; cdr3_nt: TGTGCCAGCAGTCCTACAGGGGCCGCGGGTCAGCCCCAGCATTTT
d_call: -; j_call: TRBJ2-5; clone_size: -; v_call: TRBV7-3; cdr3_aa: CASSLQGEQETQYF; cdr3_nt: TGTGCCAGCAGTTTACAGGGTGAACAAGAGACCCAGTACTTC
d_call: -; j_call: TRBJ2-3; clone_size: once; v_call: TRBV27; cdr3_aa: CASSLRTGTDTQYF; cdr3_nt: TGTGCCAGCAGTTTAAGGACAGGCACAGATACGCAGTATTTT
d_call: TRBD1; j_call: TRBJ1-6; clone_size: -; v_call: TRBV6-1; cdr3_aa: CASSDPNDRVNSPLHF; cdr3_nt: TGTGCCAGCAGTGACCCAAATGACAGGGTGAATTCACCCCTCCACTTT
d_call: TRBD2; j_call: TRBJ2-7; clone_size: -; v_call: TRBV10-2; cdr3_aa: CASSESLSLAGGDYEQYF; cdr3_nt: TGCGCCAGCAGTGAGTCCCTATCACTAGCGGGAGGAGACTACGAGCAGTACTTC
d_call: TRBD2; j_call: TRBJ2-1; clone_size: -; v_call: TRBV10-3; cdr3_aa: CAHGPSGAYNEQFF; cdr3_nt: TGTGCCCACGGGCCCAGCGGGGCCTACAATGAGCAGTTCTTC
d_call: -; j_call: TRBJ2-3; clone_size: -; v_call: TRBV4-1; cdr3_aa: CASSQGEGPDTQYF; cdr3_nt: TGCGCCAGCAGCCAAGGAGAGGGCCCAGATACGCAGTATTTT
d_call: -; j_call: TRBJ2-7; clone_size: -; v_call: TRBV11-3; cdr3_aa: CASSLDKLEVSMTYEQYF; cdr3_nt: TGTGCCAGCAGCTTAGATAAATTAGAGGTATCTATGACCTACGAGCAGTACTTC
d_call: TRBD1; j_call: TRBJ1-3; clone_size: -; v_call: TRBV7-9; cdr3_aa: CASSLGQGLSSGNTIYF; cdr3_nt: TGTGCCAGCAGCTTAGGACAGGGGCTGAGCTCTGGAAACACCATATATTTT
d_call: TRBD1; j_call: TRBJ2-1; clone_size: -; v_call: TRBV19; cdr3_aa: CASSTRQGAHEQFF; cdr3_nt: TGTGCCAGTAGTACTCGACAGGGGGCACATGAGCAGTTCTTC
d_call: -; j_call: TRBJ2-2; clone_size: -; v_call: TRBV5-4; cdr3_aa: CASSLGAGANTGELFF; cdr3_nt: TGTGCCAGCAGCTTGGGGGCGGGGGCAAACACCGGGGAGCTGTTTTTT
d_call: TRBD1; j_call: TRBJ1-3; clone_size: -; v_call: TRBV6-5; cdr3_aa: CASNSPGTGNTIYF; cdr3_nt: TGTGCCAGCAATTCTCCCGGGACAGGGAACACCATATATTTT
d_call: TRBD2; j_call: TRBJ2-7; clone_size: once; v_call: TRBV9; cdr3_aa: CASSPTRTSGYEQYF; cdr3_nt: TGTGCCAGCAGCCCTACGAGGACTAGCGGATACGAGCAGTACTTC
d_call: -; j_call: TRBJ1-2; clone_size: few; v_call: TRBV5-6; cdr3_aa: CASSFTGRDGYTF; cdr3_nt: TGTGCCAGCAGCTTCACAGGGAGGGATGGCTACACCTTC
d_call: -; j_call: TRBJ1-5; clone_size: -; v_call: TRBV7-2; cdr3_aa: CASSLYRGNQPQHF; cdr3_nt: TGTGCCAGCAGCTTGTACAGGGGCAATCAGCCCCAGCATTTT
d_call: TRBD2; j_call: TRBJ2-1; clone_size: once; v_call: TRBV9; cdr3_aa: CASSRLAGASFNEQFF; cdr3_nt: TGTGCCAGCAGCAGATTAGCGGGAGCCAGTTTCAATGAGCAGTTCTTC
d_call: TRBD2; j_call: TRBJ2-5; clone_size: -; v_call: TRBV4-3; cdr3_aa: CASSQAGGSGLGIETQYF; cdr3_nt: TGCGCCAGCAGCCAAGCGGGGGGATCGGGACTAGGTATAGAGACCCAGTACTTC
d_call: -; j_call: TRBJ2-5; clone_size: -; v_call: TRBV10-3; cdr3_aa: CAISNREGQETQYF; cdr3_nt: TGTGCCATCTCAAACAGGGAAGGCCAAGAGACCCAGTACTTC
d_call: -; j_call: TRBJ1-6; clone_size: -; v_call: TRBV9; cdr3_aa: CASSASADSLALHF; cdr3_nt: TGTGCCAGCAGCGCATCCGCAGACAGTCTCGCCCTCCACTTT
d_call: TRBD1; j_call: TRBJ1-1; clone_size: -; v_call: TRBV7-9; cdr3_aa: CSSSSDRAEAFF; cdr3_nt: TGTTCCAGCAGCTCCGACAGGGCTGAAGCTTTCTTT
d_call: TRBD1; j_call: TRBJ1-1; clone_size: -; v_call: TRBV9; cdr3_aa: CASSPPETGVMEAFF; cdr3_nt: TGTGCCAGCAGCCCACCCGAGACAGGGGTGATGGAAGCTTTCTTT
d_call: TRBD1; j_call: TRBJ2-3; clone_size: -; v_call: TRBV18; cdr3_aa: CASTQRGQGATRGTDTQYF; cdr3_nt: TGTGCCAGCACACAAAGGGGACAGGGGGCGACCCGGGGGACAGATACGCAGTATTTT
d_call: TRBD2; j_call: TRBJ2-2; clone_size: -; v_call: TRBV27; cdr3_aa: CASSSDKPGGTSGRNTGELFF; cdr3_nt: TGTGCCAGCAGTTCCGATAAGCCAGGGGGGACTAGCGGGAGAAACACCGGGGAGCTGTTTTTT
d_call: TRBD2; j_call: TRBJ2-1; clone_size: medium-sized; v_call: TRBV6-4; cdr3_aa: CASSEAGGNYNEQFF; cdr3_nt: TGTGCCAGCAGTGAGGCGGGAGGCAACTACAATGAGCAGTTCTTC
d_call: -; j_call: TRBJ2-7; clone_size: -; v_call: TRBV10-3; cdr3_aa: CAISEYRNYEQYF; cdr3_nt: TGTGCCATCAGTGAATACAGGAACTACGAGCAGTACTTC
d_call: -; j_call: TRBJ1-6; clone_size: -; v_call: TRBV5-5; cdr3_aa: CASSLLGLDSPLHF; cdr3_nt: TGTGCCAGCAGCTTGTTGGGGCTCGATTCACCCCTCCACTTT
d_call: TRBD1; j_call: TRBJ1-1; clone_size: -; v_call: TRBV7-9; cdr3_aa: CASSWRQGDTEAFF; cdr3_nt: TGTGCCAGCAGCTGGAGACAGGGAGACACTGAAGCTTTCTTT
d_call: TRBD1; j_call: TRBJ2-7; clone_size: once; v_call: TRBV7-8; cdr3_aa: CASSLGFVNTGGSYEQYF; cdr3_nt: TGTGCCAGCAGCTTAGGGTTTGTGAACACAGGGGGCTCCTACGAGCAGTACTTC
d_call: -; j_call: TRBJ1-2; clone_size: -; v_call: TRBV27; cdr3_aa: CASRLTPTGGIRDGYTF; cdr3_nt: TGTGCCAGCAGGCTCACCCCGACGGGGGGGATTAGAGATGGCTACACCTTC
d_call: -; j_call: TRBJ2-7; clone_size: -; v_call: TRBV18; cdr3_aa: CASSPPAGAAYEQYF; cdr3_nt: TGTGCCAGCTCACCACCGGCGGGTGCAGCGTACGAGCAGTACTTC